A single sample gave rise to the 14 T cell receptor beta chains below, sequenced in a study of T cell repertoires in cytomegalovirus infection. These receptors have no known antigen. MiXCR, applied by TCRdb to the reads, yields one record per CDR3 protein. The data contain approximately 390,000 distinct CDR3 sequences, just under 35% of them singletons. Sequenced material: cultured PBMCs, taken from culture after CMV antigen stimulation. These receptors were taken from a human donor in good health (CMV status not recorded). Some clones in this sample may be carry-over from other donors' samples.

The chain joins TRBV6-2 or TRBV6-3 to TRBJ1-1, with D unclear. Per germline, CDR1 MNHEY and CDR2 SVGEGT. Trimming took off 7 bases at V and 6 bases at J, with 12 bases between the two ends. The CDR3 has 12 residues. The CDR3 nucleotides are TGTGCCAGCACTGTCAGCCCATCTGAAGCTTTCTTT. Translating gives CASTVSPSEAFF.

The chain is built from TRBV11-1 and TRBJ2-5; no firm D call. Looked up from germline, CDR1 is SGHAT and CDR2 is FQDESV (reference sequence). The CDR3 totals 12 residues. The ends were cut back, 3 bases at V and 4 bases at J, with 6 bases in the middle. The CDR3: CASSFIGETQYF. CDR3 DNA sequence: TGTGCCAGCAGCTTCATTGGAGAGACCCAGTACTTC.

The rearrangement links TRBV14 to TRBJ2-5; a possible D gene is TRBD2 (7 bases). The CDR3 contains 15 residues. V lost 5 bases to trimming and J lost 7 bases, with 20 bases between them. CDR1 and CDR2 from the germline V gene are SGHDN and FVKESK. As DNA, the CDR3 is TGTGCCAGCAGCTTACGGACGGGGGGCCGAGGGACCCAGTACTTC. Translated: CASSLRTGGRGTQYF.

Only a few counts were recorded for this clonotype. J is TRBJ2-3 and V is TRBV7-9; D is perhaps TRBD1 or TRBD2 (5 bases each). This CDR3 has 16 amino acids. The V end lost 1 base, the J end lost 5 bases, and 16 bases lay between the germline ends. Germline CDR1 reads SEHNR; CDR2 reads FQNEAQ (reference sequence). Here the CDR3 DNA reads TGTGCCAGCAGCTTAGTATCCGGGGCCGAGGGAGATACGCAGTATTTT. Protein: CASSLVSGAEGDTQYF. Combining the CDR3 with reference TRBV7-9 and TRBJ2-3 gives the whole variable domain DTGVSQNPRHKITKRGQNVTFRCDPISEHNRLYWYRQTLGQGPEFLTYFQNEAQLEKSRLLSDRFSAERPKGSFSTLEIQRTEQGDSAMYLCASSLVSGAEGDTQYFGPGTRLTVL.

This chain connects TRBV4-1 to TRBJ2-7, with D uncertain. The ends were cut back, 0 bases at V and 3 bases at J, with 6 bases in the middle. CDR3 length equals 13 residues. CDR1 and CDR2 from the germline V gene are MGHRA and YSYEKL. The CDR3 is CASSQEARYEQYF. The CDR3 DNA reads TGCGCCAGCAGCCAAGAGGCCCGCTACGAGCAGTACTTC.

This clonotype was counted only a few times. This chain's CDR3 is CASSPPGGALQGAFF. Written as DNA, the CDR3 is TGTGCCAGCAGCCCACCCGGGGGGGCGTTGCAGGGGGCTTTCTTT. The chain has TRBV13 and TRBJ1-1, with a tentative D call TRBD1 (6 bases). Germline assignment: CDR1 PRHDT and CDR2 FYEKMQ (reference sequence). This CDR3 has 15 amino acids. The ends were cut back, 5 bases at V and 11 bases at J, with 24 bases in the middle.

In its sample, this clonotype was seen once. This chain connects TRBV24-1 to TRBJ2-5; TRBD2 matches at 8 bases. Germline CDR1 KGHDR, CDR2 SFDVKD. The CDR3 has 14 residues. The trim removed 8 bases at V and 6 bases at J, leaving 10 bases unmatched. The CDR3 sequence is CATMAGAGGKTQYF. CDR3 DNA sequence: TGTGCCACCATGGCGGGGGCGGGGGGAAAGACCCAGTACTTC.

This clonotype has only a few counts. The chain couples TRBV18 to TRBJ1-1; D call uncertain. V lost 5 bases, J lost 0 bases, and 10 bases lay in between. This CDR3 is built from 14 residues. Germline-derived CDR1 and CDR2 are KGHSH and LQKENI. CDR3 protein: CASSTNALNTEAFF. CDR3 in DNA: TGTGCCAGCTCAACCAACGCACTGAACACTGAAGCTTTCTTT.

The V call is TRBV19, the J call TRBJ2-7; D gene uncertain. Per germline, CDR1 LNHDA and CDR2 SQIVND (reference sequence). The germline V and J ends were trimmed by 3 bases and 6 bases, with 6 bases remaining between them. The CDR3 covers 11 residues. The CDR3 reads CASSIGAEQYF. As DNA, the CDR3 is TGTGCCAGTAGTATTGGTGCCGAGCAGTACTTC.

This clonotype has at least ten counts. The chain carries TRBV28 and TRBJ1-5; D remains unclear. V lost 4 bases and J lost 5, with 15 bases in between. This CDR3 is 15 amino acids long. Germline values: CDR1 MDHEN, CDR2 SYDVKM. The CDR3 DNA reads TGTGCCAGCAGTTGGGCTAAACAACCCTATCAGCCCCAGCATTTT. Translated, it gives CASSWAKQPYQPQHF.

The chain links TRBV15 to TRBJ2-1; TRBD2 might be the D (6 bases). V gave up 6 bases and J gave up 4 bases, with 16 bases separating them. This CDR3 comprises 15 residues. Germline V gives CDR1 LNHNV, CDR2 YYDKDF (reference sequence). CDR3 in amino acids: CATRKGGDHYNEQFF. CDR3 nucleotide sequence: TGTGCCACCAGGAAAGGCGGGGACCATTACAATGAGCAGTTCTTC.

The V gene is TRBV20-1, the J gene TRBJ1-5; TRBD1 is a possible D gene (6 bases). The CDR3 is 15 residues long. The germline CDR1 and CDR2 sequences are DFQATT and SNEGSKA (reference sequence). Trimming stripped 3 bases from V and 3 bases from J, with 15 bases between. The CDR3 sequence: CSASQDRSSNQPQHF. In DNA form, the CDR3 reads TGCAGTGCTAGTCAAGACAGGTCATCCAATCAGCCCCAGCATTTT.

The rearrangement uses TRBV9 and TRBJ2-5; 8 bases line up with TRBD1. The CDR3 is 14 amino acids. CDR1 SGDLS and CDR2 YYNGEE come from the germline V gene. V shed 2 bases, J shed 2 bases, and the junction held 2 bases outside the gene matches. The CDR3 sequence is CASSVGQGQETQYF. The CDR3 DNA reads TGTGCCAGCAGCGTCGGACAGGGACAAGAGACCCAGTACTTC.

This clonotype came up a few times. V and J are TRBV7-2 and TRBJ2-5, with 8 bases identical to TRBD2. V dropped 4 bases and J dropped 5; count of bases not matched to a gene: 9. Germline V gene sequence: CDR1 SGHTA, CDR2 FQGNSA. The CDR3 contains 15 residues. CDR3 coding DNA: TGTGCCAGCAGCTCAATAGCGGGATGGCGGGAGACCCAGTACTTC. It is translated as CASSSIAGWRETQYF.